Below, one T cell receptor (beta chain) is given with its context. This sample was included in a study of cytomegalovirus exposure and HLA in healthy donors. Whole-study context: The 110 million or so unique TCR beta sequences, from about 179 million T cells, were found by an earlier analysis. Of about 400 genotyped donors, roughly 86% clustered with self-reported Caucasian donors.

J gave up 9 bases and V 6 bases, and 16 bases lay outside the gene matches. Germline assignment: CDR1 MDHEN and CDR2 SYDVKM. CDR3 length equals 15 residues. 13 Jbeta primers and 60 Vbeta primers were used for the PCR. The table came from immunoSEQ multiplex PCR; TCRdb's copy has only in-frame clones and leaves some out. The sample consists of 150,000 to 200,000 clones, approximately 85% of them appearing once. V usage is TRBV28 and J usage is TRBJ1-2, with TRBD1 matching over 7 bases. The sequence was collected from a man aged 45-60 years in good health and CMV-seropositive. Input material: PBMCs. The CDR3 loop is CASRFTGEGPRSYTF. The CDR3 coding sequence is TGTGCCAGCAGATTCACAGGGGAAGGACCGAGAAGCTACACCTTC.